This T cell receptor (beta chain) originates from a study of CD8 T cells in ankylosing spondylitis. Whole-study results and caveats: From matched ankylosing spondylitis synovial fluid, disease-linked clones were reportedly recovered at significantly enriched levels. Disease-linked clones bore a CD8+ phenotype and were relatively rare in peripheral blood. Within ankylosing spondylitis blood, a TCR beta motif made up of roughly eight highly homologous variants appeared to be characteristic.

MiXCR, run by TCRdb on the 5' RACE reads, gives a single entry per CDR3 protein. The table shows a few hundred thousand distinct CDR3 sequences, with 20% occurring only once. This clonotype was seen ten or more times. The antigen is unknown. The sequencing sample was made of blood, either unsorted or a sorted T cell fraction (not recorded which). The source of this sequence is a male donor with ankylosing spondylitis or in good health (not recorded which).

Here the CDR3 reads CASSWRKGDGYTF. The DNA of the CDR3 is TGTGCCAGCAGCTGGAGAAAGGGCGATGGCTACACCTTC. The chain is built from TRBV5-6 and TRBJ1-2; no clear D gene. CDR3 length: 13 residues. The germline gives CDR1 SGHDT, CDR2 YYEEEE. Trimming removed 3 bases at V and 6 bases at J, with 12 bases between.